These 14 T cell receptor beta chains were all obtained from the same sample, sequenced in a study of blood T cell repertoires in COVID-19. Measured with immunoSEQ multiplex PCR; TCRdb has only the in-frame clones, and not every one. Found here are 400,000 to 500,000 clones, around nine tenths of them singletons; the top ten hold 1.5% to 2%. Input material: PBMCs or T cells enriched from blood (not recorded which). Source of these receptors: a woman aged 40 to 50 who had recovered from COVID-19.

This chain links TRBV7-9 with TRBJ2-5; D is unresolved. CDR3 length: 16 amino acids. V gave up 5 bases and J gave up 5 bases, with 21 bases separating them. Looked up from germline, CDR1 is SEHNR and CDR2 is FQNEAQ (reference sequence). DNA of the CDR3: TGTGCCAGCAGCCCCCGGAAAGGAGAGGTACGGGAGACCCAGTACTTC. This encodes CASSPRKGEVRETQYF.

The rearrangement uses TRBV4-1 and TRBJ1-4; 10 positions match TRBD1. Looked up from germline, CDR1 is MGHRA and CDR2 is YSYEKL. The CDR3 sequence is 17 residues long. The J segment lost 4 bases and the V segment lost 0 bases, leaving 5 bases of the junction unmatched. Written as DNA, the CDR3 is TGCGCCAGCAGCCAAGAAGGGACAGGGGAAATTAATGAAAAACTGTTTTTT. Its protein product is CASSQEGTGEINEKLFF.

This chain links TRBV5-4 with TRBJ2-7; tentative D call: TRBD2 (5 bases). The CDR3 is 14 residues long. Germline CDR1 is SGHNT and CDR2 is YYREEE (reference sequence). Trimming took 5 bases from V and 3 from J, leaving 15 bases between them. In DNA form, the CDR3 reads TGTGCCAGCAGTTTCTCTACGGGGTACTACGAGCAGTACTTC. The encoded protein is CASSFSTGYYEQYF. Full variable domain (remainder filled in from reference TRBV5-4 and TRBJ2-7): ETGVTQSPTHLIKTRGQQVTLRCSSQSGHNTVSWYQQALGQGPQFIFQYYREEENGRGNFPPRFSGLQFPNYSSELNVNALELDDSALYLCASSFSTGYYEQYFGPGTRLTVT.

The chain uses TRBV6-5 and TRBJ1-5; 7 bases map to TRBD1. Losses at the gene ends were 10 bases for V and 0 bases for J; bases not matched to a gene: 9. Germline V gene data show CDR1 as MNHEY and CDR2 as SVGAGI. The CDR3 covers 15 residues. The CDR3, as DNA: TGTGCCATCAGACGGGACAGCCTTAGCAATCAGCCCCAGCATTTT. Protein: CAIRRDSLSNQPQHF.

The rearrangement uses TRBV19 and TRBJ1-1, with D uncertain. With 6 bases removed from V and 5 bases from J, the gap between germline ends came to 13 bases. Germline V gene sequence: CDR1 LNHDA, CDR2 SQIVND (reference sequence). The CDR3 has 13 residues. The CDR3 sequence: CASSSAPKTEAFF. CDR3 DNA sequence: TGTGCCAGTAGCAGCGCCCCGAAGACTGAAGCTTTCTTT.

The chain joins TRBV6-5 to TRBJ2-7; unclear D gene. The germline CDR1 and CDR2 sequences are MNHEY and SVGAGI. Trimming took off 5 bases at V and 4 bases at J, with 9 bases between the two ends. The CDR3 consists of 12 residues. The CDR3: CASSTMQYEQYF. CDR3 in DNA: TGTGCCAGCAGTACCATGCAGTACGAGCAGTACTTC.

The V and J genes are TRBV5-8 and TRBJ1-2; 7 bases are a match to TRBD1. V trimming: 6 bases; J trimming: 6 bases; junction bases outside the gene matches: 11. Looked up from germline, CDR1 is SGHTS and CDR2 is YDEGEE. CDR3 length: 14 residues. CDR3 loop: CASTMLDRHNGYTF. The CDR3, as DNA: TGTGCCAGCACTATGCTGGACAGGCATAATGGCTACACCTTC.

V and J are TRBV27 and TRBJ2-7, with 12 bases that match TRBD2. Germline values: CDR1 MNHEY, CDR2 SMNVEV (reference sequence). The CDR3 has 15 residues. The ends lost 5 bases at V and 2 bases at J; junction bases unmatched: 4. Here the CDR3 DNA reads TGTGCCAGCAGTATGACTAGCGGGAGAACCTACGAGCAGTACTTC. The encoded protein is CASSMTSGRTYEQYF.

Only one count was recorded for this clone. The chain combines TRBV2 with TRBJ1-2; 10 bases are shared with TRBD1. The ends lost 5 bases at V and 8 bases at J; junction bases unmatched: 8. Germline V gene sequence: CDR1 SNHLY, CDR2 FYNNEI. The CDR3 length is 14 residues. The CDR3 loop is CASSFRGQGVGYTF. CDR3 in DNA: TGTGCCAGCAGTTTCCGAGGACAGGGGGTGGGCTACACCTTC.

The chain joins TRBV2 to TRBJ2-7; D is ambiguous. The V end lost 6 bases, the J end lost 0 bases, and 6 bases lay between the germline ends. CDR1 and CDR2 from the germline V gene are SNHLY and FYNNEI. The length of the CDR3 is 12 residues. The CDR3 spells CASRTASYEQYF. The CDR3 DNA reads as TGTGCCAGCAGGACTGCCTCCTACGAGCAGTACTTC.

The J gene is TRBJ1-1, the V gene TRBV7-8; D is perhaps TRBD1 (6 bases). Germline V gene lookup returns CDR1 SGHVS and CDR2 FQNEAQ. There are 14 residues in the CDR3. The ends were cut back, 5 bases at V and 1 base at J, with 11 bases in the middle. The CDR3 DNA reads as TGTGCCAGCAGCGCCGACAGGACGAACACTGAAGCTTTCTTT. As protein: CASSADRTNTEAFF.

This chain links TRBV18 with TRBJ2-5; D is ambiguous. Germline assignment: CDR1 KGHSH and CDR2 LQKENI. Trimming cost V 2 bases and J 3 bases, with 10 bases left between them. The CDR3 runs to 14 residues. This CDR3 is CASSPTRSKETQYF. The CDR3 DNA reads as TGTGCCAGCTCACCAACGAGGTCCAAAGAGACCCAGTACTTC. Complete variable domain (other parts from reference TRBV18 and TRBJ2-5): NAGVMQNPRHLVRRRGQEARLRCSPMKGHSHVYWYRQLPEEGLKFMVYLQKENIIDESGMPKERFSAEFPKEGPSILRIQQVVRGDSAAYFCASSPTRSKETQYFGPGTRLLVL.

The chain couples TRBV25-1 to TRBJ2-1; 8 bases fit TRBD1. There are 14 residues in the CDR3. Trimming removed 5 bases from V and 6 bases from J; junction bases left unmatched: 6. CDR1 and CDR2 (germline): MGHDK, SYGVNS. The CDR3 reads CASSRTGTVNEQFF. The CDR3 nucleotides are TGTGCCAGCAGTCGGACAGGGACCGTCAATGAGCAGTTCTTC.

The rearrangement links TRBV18 to TRBJ1-2; a possible D gene is TRBD1 (6 bases). V lost 4 bases to trimming and J lost 2 bases, with 14 bases between them. CDR3 length: 15 residues. The germline gives CDR1 KGHSH, CDR2 LQKENI. The CDR3 DNA is TGTGCCAGCTCACTAGGACAGATTGCCAACTATGGCTACACCTTC. It specifies CASSLGQIANYGYTF.